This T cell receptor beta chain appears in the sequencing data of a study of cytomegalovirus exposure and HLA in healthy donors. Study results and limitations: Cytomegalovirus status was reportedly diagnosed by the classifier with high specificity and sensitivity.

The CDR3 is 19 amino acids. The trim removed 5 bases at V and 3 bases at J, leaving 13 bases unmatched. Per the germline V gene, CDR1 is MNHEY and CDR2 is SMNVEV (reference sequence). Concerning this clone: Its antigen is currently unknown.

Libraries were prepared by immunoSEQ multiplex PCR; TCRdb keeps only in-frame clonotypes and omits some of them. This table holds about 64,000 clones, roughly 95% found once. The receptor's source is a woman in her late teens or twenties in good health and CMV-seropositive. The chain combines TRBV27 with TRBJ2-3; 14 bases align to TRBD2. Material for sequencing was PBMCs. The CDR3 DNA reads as TGTGCCAGCAGTAACCCGGGACTAGCGGGGGAATTAGCAACAGATACGCAGTATTTT. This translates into CASSNPGLAGELATDTQYF.